This TCR beta chain was observed in a study of identifying expanded T cells in peripheral blood. Points from the study as a whole: Across healthy donors, higher total template counts meant significantly greater approximately two-week count variance.

About this clone itself: What it binds is not known.

Healthy donors had no documented immune events, such as infections, while sampled. Per germline, CDR1 SGHDT and CDR2 YYEEEE. V gave up 7 bases and J gave up 6 bases, with 14 bases separating them. This CDR3 has 12 amino acids. TCRdb's copy holds only in-frame clones and misses some; the assay was immunoSEQ multiplex PCR. In the table there are about 130,000 clones, 75% to 90% of which are singletons. The sample consisted of blood. This receptor was taken from a person aged 18 to 69 in good health. The chain couples TRBV5-6 to TRBJ2-7; D is perhaps TRBD2 (6 bases). The CDR3 bases are TGTGCCAGCCTCGGACGGCGGGGCGAGCAGTACTTC. Encoded protein: CASLGRRGEQYF.